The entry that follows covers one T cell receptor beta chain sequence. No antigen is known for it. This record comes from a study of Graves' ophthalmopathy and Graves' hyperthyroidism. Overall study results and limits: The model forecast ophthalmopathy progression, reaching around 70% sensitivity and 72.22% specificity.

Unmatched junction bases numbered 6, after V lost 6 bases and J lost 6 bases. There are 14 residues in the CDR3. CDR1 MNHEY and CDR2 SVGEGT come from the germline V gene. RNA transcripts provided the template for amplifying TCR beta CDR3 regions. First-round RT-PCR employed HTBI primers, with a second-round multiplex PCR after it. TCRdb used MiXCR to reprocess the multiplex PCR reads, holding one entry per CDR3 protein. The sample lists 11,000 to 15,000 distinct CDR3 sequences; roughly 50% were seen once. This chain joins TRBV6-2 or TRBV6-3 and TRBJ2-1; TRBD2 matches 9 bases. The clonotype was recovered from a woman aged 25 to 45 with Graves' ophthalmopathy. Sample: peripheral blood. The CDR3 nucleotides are TGTGCCAGCAGACCCGGGACTAGCCGCAATGAGCAGTTCTTC. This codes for CASRPGTSRNEQFF.